A single sample gave rise to the 3 T cell receptor beta chains below, sequenced in a study of Ad26.COV2.S vaccination and SARS-CoV-2 variants. This table comes from immunoSEQ multiplex PCR, and its TCRdb copy is limited to in-frame clones, with some not included. The table shows hundreds of thousands of clones, with approximately 92% occurring only once. The treatment is: around 19 received Ad26.COV2.S at low or high dose, single or two shots; 5 received placebo; per-sample allocation not given. The investigators took samples on day 63 after the first vaccine or placebo injection. The input for sequencing was peripheral blood, taken in a trial of Ad26.COV2.S vaccine versus placebo. The receptors come from a person aged 18-60 years who received the Ad26.COV2.S COVID-19 vaccine or a placebo.

The V call is TRBV7-2, the J call TRBJ1-3; D possibly corresponds to TRBD1 (5 bases). Germline values: CDR1 SGHTA, CDR2 FQGNSA. This CDR3 is 18 amino acids long. The V end lost 5 bases, the J end lost 0 bases, and 20 bases lay between the germline ends. In DNA, the CDR3 is TGTGCCAGCAGCCCCCGTCCCGTGGGACGGAGCTCTGGAAACACCATATATTTT. Amino acid sequence: CASSPRPVGRSSGNTIYF.

This chain joins TRBV11-2 and TRBJ2-1; D call uncertain. V lost 5 bases to trimming and J lost 3 bases, with 5 bases between them. Germline CDR1 SGHAT, CDR2 FQNNGV. The length of the CDR3 is 12 residues. In DNA, the CDR3 is TGTGCCAGCAGCCGCGGCTACAATGAGCAGTTCTTC. It encodes CASSRGYNEQFF.

The chain joins TRBV20-1 to TRBJ2-5; D is ambiguous. V shed 4 bases and J shed 7 bases, with 7 bases lying between them. Germline V gives CDR1 DFQATT, CDR2 SNEGSKA (reference sequence). The CDR3 has 10 amino acids. CDR3 sequence: CSATLVTQYF. The CDR3 DNA follows: TGCAGTGCTACCCTAGTGACCCAGTACTTC.